This T cell receptor beta chain was profiled in a study of human T cells and chemical hapten exposure. Study-level information: Per-sample TCR yields varied mainly from small pooled library volume differences. General study findings and limits: Large CDR3 similarity clusters arose significantly more often from expanded TCRs than from controls. With regard to DPC sensitization, TCRs above 1 in 1000 frequency did not change.

The table lists this clonotype with a few counts. Its target is unknown. TCRdb analysed the RACE reads with MiXCR anew, one entry per CDR3 protein. The sample comprises around 360,000 distinct CDR3 sequences, roughly 6% of which are singletons, and under 7% rests with the top ten. This CDR3 is 15 amino acids long. After removal of 4 bases from V and 5 bases from J, the junction contained 6 bases not matched to a gene. Per the germline V gene, CDR1 is SGDLS and CDR2 is YYNGEE. The time point: patch test 2, 6 weeks after DPC sensitization. Treatment defined: therapeutic diphenylcyclopropenone sensitization with weekly scalp DPC. Before extraction, the whole blood was not fractionated, and total RNA was taken from it.

The V call is TRBV9, the J call TRBJ2-1; 10 bases map to TRBD2. The starting material was whole blood, obtained in connection with sensitization to the hapten diphenylcyclopropenone (DPC). The receptor comes from a woman between 18 and 29 years old with alopecia areata. Some clones in this sample may be carry-over from other donors' samples. The CDR3 coding sequence is TGTGCCAGCAGCTCCTCTAGCGGGAGTAACAATGAGCAGTTCTTC. Translating it yields CASSSSSGSNNEQFF.